This record looks at one T cell receptor (beta chain) sequence and its context. Its antigen is not known. The method was immunoSEQ multiplex PCR; TCRdb's version includes in-frame clones alone and lacks a portion of them. Found here are around 79,000 clones, approximately 88% of them singletons; the top ten hold roughly a fifth. This specimen belongs to a study of T cell responses to AZD1222 COVID-19 vaccine. CDR3 length: 14 amino acids. The ends were cut back, 0 bases at V and 8 bases at J, with 8 bases in the middle. Germline-derived CDR1 and CDR2 are LGHNA and YSLEER. Study findings and constraints: Two doses of AZD1222 preceded a rise in Spike-specific TCR breadth and depth. The donors showed a predominance of white British ancestry and of females, with possible underestimation of clonal diversity. Regions 160-218 and 743-854 dominated among vaccine-associated CD4 TCRs spanning spike.

The source was peripheral blood, collected on day 0 of AZD1222 vaccination. This TCR came from an adult in good health. J is TRBJ1-6 and V is TRBV4-3; possibly TRBD1 for D (5 bases). CDR3 DNA sequence: TGCGCCAGCAGCCAAGATCGGGGGGATTCACCCCTCCACTTT. This gives the protein CASSQDRGDSPLHF.